Shown below are 29 T cell receptor beta chains from a single sample sequenced in a study of blood T cell repertoires in COVID-19. Data came from immunoSEQ multiplex PCR; TCRdb stores just in-frame clones and leaves some out. The profile shows under 350,000 clones, roughly 90% of them singletons. Sequencing input: peripheral blood. Receptor source: a man aged 35 to 55 with acute or convalescent COVID-19.

This clone was seen a single time. The chain combines TRBV21-1 with TRBJ2-2; the D call of TRBD1 is as the table states it, not checked on the DNA. TRBV21-1 is termed a pseudogene. The CDR3 runs 19 residues. CDR3 DNA: TGTGCCAGCAGCAAAGCGCGGTGGGGGACAGGGGGCTTGGCCGGGGAGCTGTTTTTT. It codes for CASSKARWGTGGLAGELFF.

The chain has TRBV24-1 and TRBJ1-3; possibly TRBD1 for D (5 bases). V lost 3 bases, J lost 0 bases, and 11 bases lay in between. Per the germline V gene, CDR1 is KGHDR and CDR2 is SFDVKD. The CDR3 has 16 residues. CDR3 sequence (DNA): TGTGCCACCAGTGATCCGTCGGGGGTCTCTGGAAACACCATATATTTT. Its protein product is CATSDPSGVSGNTIYF.

The chain combines TRBV30 with TRBJ1-2; TRBD1 matches 10 bases. The CDR3 consists of 14 residues. J gave up 8 bases and V 1 base, and 7 bases lay outside the gene matches. Germline V gene data show CDR1 as GTSNPN and CDR2 as SVGIG (reference sequence). Here the CDR3 reads CAWSGDRGVSGYTF. As DNA, the CDR3 is TGTGCCTGGAGTGGGGACAGGGGAGTCAGCGGCTACACCTTC.

Regarding this clone: The sample has other DNA sequences that encode this CDR3 too. The chain carries TRBV18 and TRBJ1-2, with D possibly TRBD1 on 5 matching bases. CDR3 length equals 13 residues. From germline, CDR1 is KGHSH and CDR2 LQKENI. V lost 2 bases to trimming and J lost 1 base, with 5 bases between them. For the CDR3, the DNA is TGTGCCAGCTCACCAGACAGTAACTATGGCTACACCTTC. Its protein is CASSPDSNYGYTF.

CDR3 sequence (DNA): TGCGCCAGCAGCTTGGACACTACCCGAGGAAATGAGCAGTTCTTC. This sequence encodes CASSLDTTRGNEQFF. The rearrangement uses TRBV5-1 and TRBJ2-1; D not certain. Germline V lookup: CDR1 SGHRS, CDR2 YFSETQ. Trimming left V 0 bases short and J 7 bases short, with 14 bases between. The CDR3 runs to 15 residues.

This clone has only a few counts. The chain has TRBV6-5 and TRBJ1-1; D may be TRBD1 (6 bases). CDR1 and CDR2 (germline): MNHEY, SVGAGI. The CDR3 has 14 amino acids. V shed 0 bases and J shed 7 bases, with 12 bases lying between them. The DNA of the CDR3 is TGTGCCAGCAGTTACTCGGGACACGCTTATGAAGCTTTCTTT. Amino acid sequence: CASSYSGHAYEAFF.

The count of this clone is one. This sequence joins TRBV2 and TRBJ2-1, with a tentative D call TRBD1 (6 bases). Trimming cost V 9 bases and J 7 bases, with 22 bases left between them. Germline CDR1 and CDR2: SNHLY and FYNNEI. The CDR3 is made up of 15 amino acids. The CDR3 reads CASDPGVQIGNEQFF. CDR3 bases: TGTGCCAGTGACCCAGGGGTCCAAATCGGGAATGAGCAGTTCTTC.

The gene calls are TRBV9 and TRBJ1-1, with 7 nucleotides matching TRBD1. The CDR3 consists of 15 residues. V trimming: 1 base; J trimming: 1 base; junction bases outside the gene matches: 4. Germline assignment: CDR1 SGDLS and CDR2 YYNGEE. The CDR3 is CASSVRDRENTEAFF. The CDR3 nucleotides are TGTGCCAGCAGCGTACGCGACAGGGAGAACACTGAAGCTTTCTTT. Drawing the rest from reference TRBV9 and TRBJ1-1, the complete variable domain is DSGVTQTPKHLITATGQRVTLRCSPRSGDLSVYWYQQSLDQGLQFLIQYYNGEERAKGNILERFSAQQFPDLHSELNLSSLELGDSALYFCASSVRDRENTEAFFGQGTRLTVV.

The chain is built from TRBV5-6 and TRBJ1-2, with 9 bases aligning to TRBD1. Germline V lookup: CDR1 SGHDT, CDR2 YYEEEE. V lost 4 bases and J lost 8; bases outside the gene matches: 15. This CDR3 is 16 amino acids long. CDR3 DNA sequence: TGTGCCAGCAGCGGGGGGACAGGGCGTCGTTTAACGGGCTACACCTTC. Translating it yields CASSGGTGRRLTGYTF. Combining the CDR3 with reference TRBV5-6 and TRBJ1-2 gives the whole variable domain DAGVTQSPTHLIKTRGQQVTLRCSPKSGHDTVSWYQQALGQGPQFIFQYYEEEERQRGNFPDRFSGHQFPNYSSELNVNALLLGDSALYLCASSGGTGRRLTGYTFGSGTRLTVV.

The chain has TRBV7-2 and TRBJ2-7, with D perhaps matching TRBD1 (5 bases). The CDR3 is 13 residues long. V was cut by 5 bases and J by 2 bases, with 10 bases left in between. Germline V gives CDR1 SGHTA, CDR2 FQGNSA. The CDR3 DNA is TGTGCCAGCAGCCCAGGGATAGCCTACGAGCAGTACTTC. Amino acids: CASSPGIAYEQYF.

For the CDR3, the DNA is TGTGCCAGCAGTTACGCGGGGTCCGGTCAGCCCCAGCATTTT. Translated: CASSYAGSGQPQHF. The rearrangement joins TRBV6-5 to TRBJ1-5; D remains ambiguous. V was pared by 2 bases and J by 6 bases, with 11 bases between. Per the germline V gene, CDR1 is MNHEY and CDR2 is SVGAGI. This CDR3 has 14 residues.

The rearrangement uses TRBV30 and TRBJ1-1; a possible D gene is TRBD1 (5 bases). This CDR3 contains 12 residues. The germline V and J ends were trimmed by 5 bases and 3 bases, with 10 bases remaining between them. Germline V gene data show CDR1 as GTSNPN and CDR2 as SVGIG (reference sequence). The CDR3 loop reads CAWGDRYTEAFF. As DNA, the CDR3 is TGTGCCTGGGGTGACAGATACACTGAAGCTTTCTTT. Full variable domain (remainder filled in from reference TRBV30 and TRBJ1-1): SQTIHQWPATLVQPVGSPLSLECTVEGTSNPNLYWYRQAAGRGLQLLFYSVGIGQISSEVPQNLSASRPQDRQFILSSKKLLLSDSGFYLCAWGDRYTEAFFGQGTRLTVV.

This clone showed up just once. Other nucleotide sequences in the sample specify the same CDR3. This CDR3 is CASSSGQGVYGYTF. In DNA, the CDR3 is TGTGCCAGCAGTTCCGGACAGGGGGTCTATGGCTACACCTTC. The V and J genes are TRBV6-5 and TRBJ1-2; TRBD1 agrees at 10 bases. V lost 4 bases to trimming and J lost 4 bases; unmatched junction nucleotides: 3. The germline CDR1 and CDR2 sequences are MNHEY and SVGAGI. The CDR3 loop spans 14 amino acids.

This clone has a single count. This rearrangement joins TRBV13 to TRBJ2-3, with TRBD1 matching 9 bases. This CDR3 is built from 13 residues. Germline CDR1 PRHDT, CDR2 FYEKMQ (reference sequence). The V segment lost 5 bases and the J segment 6 bases; nucleotides outside the gene matches: 3. CDR3 sequence (DNA): TGTGCCAGCAGCAGGGACAGGGAGGATACGCAGTATTTT. Amino acids: CASSRDREDTQYF.

The rearrangement joins TRBV9 to TRBJ1-3; TRBD1 might be the D (5 bases). The V gene's germline CDR1 is SGDLS and CDR2 YYNGEE. Trimming cost V 0 bases and J 0 bases, with 10 bases left between them. This CDR3 has 16 amino acids. DNA of the CDR3: TGTGCCAGCAGCGTAGGAGAAGGGGCCTCTGGAAACACCATATATTTT. Translated: CASSVGEGASGNTIYF.

The sample holds a few counts of this clone. This sequence joins TRBV5-1 and TRBJ2-1; TRBD2 matches 8 bases. The V gene end was trimmed by 0 bases and the J gene end by 0 bases; junction bases not matched to a gene: 8. CDR3 length equals 18 residues. Germline lookup yields CDR1 SGHRS and CDR2 YFSETQ. The DNA for the CDR3 is TGCGCCAGCAGCTTGGTCGGCGGGGGGTCGTACTCCTACAATGAGCAGTTCTTC. This encodes CASSLVGGGSYSYNEQFF. Together with reference TRBV5-1 and TRBJ2-1, the CDR3 gives the full variable domain: KAGVTQTPRYLIKTRGQQVTLSCSPISGHRSVSWYQQTPGQGLQFLFEYFSETQRNKGNFPGRFSGRQFSNSRSEMNVSTLELGDSALYLCASSLVGGGSYSYNEQFFGPGTRLTVL.

This sequence joins TRBV19 and TRBJ1-1; possibly TRBD1 for D (6 bases). Germline values: CDR1 LNHDA, CDR2 SQIVND (reference sequence). The germline V and J ends were trimmed by 7 bases and 0 bases, with 18 bases remaining between them. The CDR3 has 16 residues. DNA of the CDR3: TGTGCCAGTACCAACCTCCCCAGGGGCTTGAACACTGAAGCTTTCTTT. Its protein is CASTNLPRGLNTEAFF.

This chain uses TRBV6-5 with TRBJ1-2, with 8 bases that match TRBD1. V shed 7 bases and J 6 bases; nucleotides not matched to a gene: 7. This CDR3 comprises 13 residues. Per the germline V gene, CDR1 is MNHEY and CDR2 is SVGAGI. This CDR3 is CASTRQGSDGYTF. CDR3 in DNA: TGTGCCAGCACCCGACAGGGGTCGGATGGCTACACCTTC.

The chain links TRBV6-5 to TRBJ2-1, with D possibly being TRBD2 (7 bases). Trimming left V 8 bases short and J 6 bases short, with 14 bases between. The CDR3 runs to 13 residues. Germline V lookup: CDR1 MNHEY, CDR2 SVGAGI. The CDR3 sequence: CASSAGAVNEQFF. The CDR3 nucleotides are TGTGCCAGCTCGGCGGGGGCGGTCAATGAGCAGTTCTTC.

The chain couples TRBV5-1 to TRBJ2-3; D may be TRBD2 (6 bases). The CDR3 runs to 15 residues. V dropped 3 bases and J dropped 3 bases, with 14 bases sitting between them. Looked up from germline, CDR1 is SGHRS and CDR2 is YFSETQ. CDR3 DNA: TGCGCCAGCAGCTCCGGAGGGGACTTAACAGATACGCAGTATTTT. It specifies CASSSGGDLTDTQYF.

The chain carries TRBV5-1 and TRBJ1-6; D uncertain. The CDR3 covers 15 residues. Between the trimmed V and J ends, which lost 0 bases and 10 bases, there was a span of 14 bases. Germline V gene data show CDR1 as SGHRS and CDR2 as YFSETQ. CDR3 sequence (DNA): TGCGCCAGCAGCTTGGAAGGCCCAGGTCCATCACCCCTCCACTTT. This codes for CASSLEGPGPSPLHF.

Turning to this clone: Distinct nucleotide sequences in the sample also encode this CDR3. The V call is TRBV3-1 (or the pseudogene TRBV3-2), the J call TRBJ2-1; D uncertain. Deletions cut 4 bases from V and 0 bases from J, with 10 bases between. The CDR3 totals 15 residues. Germline V lookup: CDR1 LGHDT, CDR2 YNNKEL (reference sequence). CDR3 protein: CASSPTRSSYNEQFF. Written as DNA, the CDR3 is TGTGCCAGCAGCCCCACAAGGAGCTCCTACAATGAGCAGTTCTTC.

The rearrangement joins TRBV3-1 (or the pseudogene TRBV3-2) to TRBJ1-3, with 7 bases that match TRBD1. Germline values: CDR1 LGHDT, CDR2 YNNKEL (reference sequence). With V trimmed by 2 bases and J by 2 bases, 3 bases remained unmatched. This CDR3 has 15 residues. The chain's CDR3 is CASSQPGTAGNTIYF. CDR3 in DNA: TGTGCCAGCAGCCAACCCGGGACAGCTGGAAACACCATATATTTT.

The J gene is TRBJ2-1, the V gene TRBV5-6; 14 bases map to TRBD2. The germline CDR1 and CDR2 sequences are SGHDT and YYEEEE. The CDR3 length is 18 residues. The J segment lost 1 base and the V segment lost 4 bases, leaving 7 bases of the junction unmatched. CDR3 in DNA: TGTGCCAGCAGCCCCAGGACTAGCGGGGGGAGATCCTACAATGAGCAGTTCTTC. This gives the protein CASSPRTSGGRSYNEQFF.

The rearrangement uses TRBV12-5 and TRBJ2-3, with TRBD1 identical over 7 bases. This CDR3 contains 14 residues. Germline assignment: CDR1 LGHNT and CDR2 FRNRAP. V lost 2 bases and J lost 5; bases outside the gene matches: 4. This chain's CDR3 is CASGLRGGGDTQYF. In DNA, the CDR3 is TGTGCTAGTGGTTTGAGAGGGGGCGGAGATACGCAGTATTTT.

The chain has TRBV7-9 and TRBJ1-2, with no clear D. This CDR3 comprises 16 residues. Trimming shortened V by 5 bases and J by 7 bases, and 23 bases separated the two germline ends. Germline V gene data show CDR1 as SEHNR and CDR2 as FQNEAQ (reference sequence). CDR3 residues: CASSPIGNARVSGYTF. The DNA of the CDR3 is TGTGCCAGCAGCCCGATAGGTAACGCTCGGGTTTCTGGCTACACCTTC. Full variable domain (missing parts from reference TRBV7-9 and TRBJ1-2): DTGVSQNPRHKITKRGQNVTFRCDPISEHNRLYWYRQTLGQGPEFLTYFQNEAQLEKSRLLSDRFSAERPKGSFSTLEIQRTEQGDSAMYLCASSPIGNARVSGYTFGSGTRLTVV.

This clone came up once. The rearrangement joins TRBV14 to TRBJ1-4; 7 bases align to TRBD1. Germline V gene lookup returns CDR1 SGHDN and CDR2 FVKESK. With 5 bases clipped from V and 0 bases from J, the junction kept 12 bases outside the gene matches. The length of the CDR3 is 18 residues. The CDR3 DNA reads as TGTGCCAGCAGCTTGGACAGGCCCGGTAGTCCAACTAATGAAAAACTGTTTTTT. Protein sequence: CASSLDRPGSPTNEKLFF. Filled out from reference TRBV14 and TRBJ1-4, the complete variable domain reads EAGVTQFPSHSVIEKGQTVTLRCDPISGHDNLYWYRRVMGKEIKFLLHFVKESKQDESGMPNNRFLAERTGGTYSTLKVQPAELEDSGVYFCASSLDRPGSPTNEKLFFGSGTQLSVL.

The chain recombines TRBV2 with TRBJ1-2, with 7 bases aligning to TRBD1. The V and J ends lost 8 bases and 6 bases, in that order; junction bases with no gene match: 9. This CDR3 spans 13 amino acids. From germline, CDR1 is SNHLY and CDR2 FYNNEI. In DNA form, the CDR3 reads TGTGCCAGCCATGCTACAGGGGCCGATGGCTACACCTTC. Translating it yields CASHATGADGYTF.

The J gene is TRBJ1-4, the V gene TRBV5-1; D is undetermined. Trimming left V 4 bases short and J 7 bases short, with 8 bases between. Germline values: CDR1 SGHRS, CDR2 YFSETQ. This CDR3 has 12 amino acids. The CDR3 DNA sequence: TGCGCCAGCAGCCTTGGGAGTGAAAAACTGTTTTTT. Protein product: CASSLGSEKLFF.